Listed below are T cell receptor beta chains from one sample, sequenced in a study of T cell changes during pregnancy in multiple sclerosis. Only in-frame clones appear in the TCRdb table, and some are missing; sequencing was by immunoSEQ multiplex PCR. This sample has around 30,000 clones, with approximately 89% found just once. Sequenced here: CD8+ T cells from peripheral blood mononuclear cells, sampled in the first trimester of pregnancy. These TCRs come from a female donor with multiple sclerosis, enrolled in a pregnancy study. Both conserved end residues are part of each CDR3.

v_gene	j_gene	CDR3aa
TRBV6-5	TRBJ1-2	CASSSGYNYGYTF
TRBV7-9	TRBJ2-7	CASSFPDRNTYEQYF
TRBV29-1	TRBJ1-1	CSVGLDRVWAFF
TRBV6-5	TRBJ1-5	CASSYSPGQYQPQHF
TRBV6-5	TRBJ1-3	CASSSGQVGNTIYF
TRBV19	TRBJ2-7	CASSITTGYEQYF
TRBV7-3	TRBJ1-2	CASSLAWSGQGALGYGYTF
TRBV29-1	TRBJ1-1	CSVVGTGGIEAFF
TRBV10-2	TRBJ2-2	CASSVLTGVTGELFF
TRBV7-9	TRBJ2-7	CASSSFNRGTYEQYF
TRBV6-6	TRBJ2-7	CASSYSKSYEQYF
TRBV9	TRBJ2-1	CATRGGLSSYNEQFF
TRBV6-5	TRBJ2-1	CASSYHRGGSYNEQFF
TRBV7-4	TRBJ1-2	CASSSDRGRSLGLLKYHGYTF
TRBV6-6	TRBJ1-1	CASSLPGTGGDTEAFF
TRBV27	TRBJ2-3	CASSFEAEANTDTQYF
TRBV4-1	TRBJ1-1	CASSPKSQGVPEAFF
TRBV6-1	TRBJ1-3	CASSGAGTELAGNTIYF
TRBV5-6	TRBJ2-7	CASSFWDSGMIHYEQYF
TRBV28	TRBJ2-1	CASRSGLAGSYNEQFF
TRBV5-4	TRBJ2-7	CASSFSGGGYEQYF
TRBV29-1	TRBJ2-7	CSVGLEVSYEQYF
TRBV7-9	TRBJ1-5	CASSLDRPDQPQHF
TRBV15	TRBJ2-5	CATSRDGTEETQYF
TRBV28	TRBJ2-3	CASSLSGGRTDTQYF
TRBV7-9	TRBJ2-7	CASSGPGLASYEQYF
TRBV29-1	TRBJ2-1	CSGSSVRGEPSYNEQFF
TRBV15	TRBJ1-1	CATSREEGNTEAFF
TRBV5-6	TRBJ1-5	CASSSDSRNQPQHF
TRBV2	TRBJ1-5	CASRGQGARQPQHF
TRBV5-4	TRBJ2-7	CASSLWGIGDYEQYF
TRBV2	TRBJ2-7	CASSDQGAGGPGEQYF
TRBV6-6	TRBJ1-5	CANGQGMGQPQHF
TRBV30	TRBJ1-4	CAWSARDSFVNEKLFF
TRBV4-1	TRBJ2-3	CASSQVGGAGDTQYF
TRBV6-1	TRBJ1-1	CASNLQGINTEAFF
TRBV5-1	TRBJ2-2	CASSLWGGDTGELFF
TRBV10-2	TRBJ2-3	CASSESSPDTQYF
TRBV28	TRBJ1-2	CASSFGVLGYTF
TRBV5-1	TRBJ2-3	CASSFDRATDTQYF